The 17 T cell receptor beta chains below were found in one sample sequenced in a study of OX40 agonist ivuxolimab in advanced cancers. Measured with immunoSEQ multiplex PCR; TCRdb has only the in-frame clones, and not every one. The sample has over 45,000 clones, more than 85% seen once. Material: CD4+ or CD8+ T cells sorted from blood, obtained in a trial of the OX40 agonist ivuxolimab. These receptors all come from an adult with an advanced solid tumor such as melanoma, head and neck, liver or kidney cancer.

The J gene is TRBJ2-7, the V gene TRBV13, with TRBD2 matching 9 bases. In germline, CDR1 is PRHDT, CDR2 FYEKMQ (reference sequence). This CDR3 has 16 residues. After removal of 6 bases from V and 2 bases from J, the junction contained 11 bases not matched to a gene. CDR3 in DNA: TGTGCCAGCAGTAAATTTAGCGGGAGAAGCGCCTACGAGCAGTACTTC. Encoded protein: CASSKFSGRSAYEQYF.

J is TRBJ2-7 and V is TRBV15, with 12 bases fitting TRBD2. V lost 0 bases to trimming and J lost 2 bases; unmatched junction nucleotides: 5. Per the germline V gene, CDR1 is LNHNV and CDR2 is YYDKDF (reference sequence). The CDR3 covers 17 residues. CDR3 nucleotide sequence: TGTGCCACCAGCAGAGACCGAGGACTAGCGGGAACCTACGAGCAGTACTTC. Translating it yields CATSRDRGLAGTYEQYF.

The rearrangement links TRBV6-5 to TRBJ1-2; the D gene is possibly TRBD1 (6 bases). V was shortened by 0 bases and J by 8 bases, with 16 bases between the two germline ends. The germline V gene encodes CDR1 MNHEY and CDR2 SVGAGI. The CDR3 runs to 15 residues. CDR3 residues: CASSYSRDRSRGYTF. The CDR3 DNA follows: TGTGCCAGCAGTTACTCGCGTGACAGGTCTCGCGGCTACACCTTC.

On this clone itself: In the same sample, other DNA sequences code for this CDR3. This chain uses TRBV6-5 with TRBJ1-5, with D tentatively TRBD1 (5 bases). The CDR3 runs 14 residues. Germline lookup yields CDR1 MNHEY and CDR2 SVGAGI. Trimming shortened V by 6 bases and J by 4 bases, and 13 bases separated the two germline ends. Written as DNA, the CDR3 is TGTGCCAGCAGCAGTACAGGTGGAAATCAGCCCCAGCATTTT. This sequence encodes CASSSTGGNQPQHF.

This chain links TRBV2 with TRBJ2-3; the match to TRBD1 covers 7 bases. The CDR3 covers 13 residues. Germline lookup yields CDR1 SNHLY and CDR2 FYNNEI. V gave up 8 bases and J gave up 3 bases; unmatched junction bases: 5. The CDR3 is CASLPQGTDTQYF. In DNA form, the CDR3 reads TGTGCCAGCCTGCCACAGGGGACAGATACGCAGTATTTT.

The chain has TRBV2 and TRBJ1-5; tentatively, D is TRBD1 (5 bases). The ends were cut back, 5 bases at V and 2 bases at J, with 13 bases in the middle. From germline, CDR1 is SNHLY and CDR2 FYNNEI. This CDR3 spans 15 amino acids. The CDR3 spells CASSTRVRGNQPQHF. The CDR3, as DNA: TGTGCCAGCAGTACCAGGGTCAGGGGCAATCAGCCCCAGCATTTT.

V gene TRBV19 combines with J gene TRBJ2-7; D gene uncertain. The CDR3 runs 13 residues. The germline gives CDR1 LNHDA, CDR2 SQIVND (reference sequence). Trimming removed 6 bases at V and 6 bases at J, with 15 bases between. This CDR3 is CASRTGRLGEQYF. The DNA of the CDR3 is TGTGCCAGTAGGACGGGCCGGCTGGGCGAGCAGTACTTC.

This clone occurred once. The chain uses TRBV6-1 and TRBJ1-5; perhaps TRBD1 as D (5 bases). V was trimmed by 6 bases and J by 6 bases, leaving 18 bases between them. Looked up from germline, CDR1 is MNHNS and CDR2 is SASEGT. The CDR3 has 15 residues. CDR3 region: CASSTGGSLTQPQHF. The CDR3 DNA reads TGTGCCAGCAGCACGGGGGGGTCTCTCACTCAGCCCCAGCATTTT.

The gene calls are TRBV5-6 and TRBJ1-3; weak D call: TRBD1 (6 bases). The CDR3 is made up of 15 amino acids. Germline loops: CDR1 SGHDT, CDR2 YYEEEE. V gave up 5 bases and J gave up 3 bases, with 15 bases separating them. CDR3 coding DNA: TGTGCCAGCAGTTTAGCTAACAGGGATGGAAACACCATATATTTT. This sequence encodes CASSLANRDGNTIYF. Full variable domain (remainder filled in from reference TRBV5-6 and TRBJ1-3): DAGVTQSPTHLIKTRGQQVTLRCSPKSGHDTVSWYQQALGQGPQFIFQYYEEEERQRGNFPDRFSGHQFPNYSSELNVNALLLGDSALYLCASSLANRDGNTIYFGEGSWLTVV.

The chain combines TRBV10-3 with TRBJ2-2, with unresolved D. V was pared by 0 bases and J by 1 base, with 9 bases between. CDR1 ENHRY and CDR2 SYGVKD come from the germline V gene. This CDR3 is built from 16 residues. This chain's CDR3 is CAISESRVVNTGELFF. In DNA form, the CDR3 reads TGTGCCATCAGTGAGTCTAGGGTAGTGAACACCGGGGAGCTGTTTTTT.

The rearrangement links TRBV5-1 to TRBJ2-5; 9 bases agree with TRBD2. The length of the CDR3 is 16 residues. CDR1 and CDR2 (germline): SGHRS, YFSETQ. V was clipped by 0 bases and J by 4 bases; unmatched bases: 7. CDR3 DNA: TGCGCCAGCAGCTTGGGAGCGGCGGGAGGGGGAGAGACCCAGTACTTC. Its protein product is CASSLGAAGGGETQYF.

On this clone: The sample has other DNA sequences that encode this CDR3 too. The V gene is TRBV28, the J gene TRBJ2-7; the D gene could be TRBD1 or TRBD2 (6 bases each). Germline CDR1 MDHEN, CDR2 SYDVKM. CDR3 length: 13 amino acids. Trimming pared 5 bases from V and 5 bases from J, leaving 13 bases between. CDR3 sequence (DNA): TGTGCCAGCAGTGGGGGGCCTAAGAACGAGCAGTACTTC. Protein product: CASSGGPKNEQYF.

V usage is TRBV7-3 and J usage is TRBJ1-2, with no clear D. The CDR3 runs 14 residues. Trimming took 2 bases from V and 3 from J, leaving 10 bases between them. The germline V gene has CDR1 SGHTA and CDR2 FQGTGA. The CDR3 DNA is TGTGCCAGCAGCTTACCCCAGTTGGACTATGGCTACACCTTC. Protein sequence: CASSLPQLDYGYTF. The full variable domain, with the rest looked up from reference TRBV7-3 and TRBJ1-2, is GAGVSQTPSNKVTEKGKYVELRCDPISGHTALYWYRQSLGQGPEFLIYFQGTGAADDSGLPNDRFFAVRPEGSVSTLKIQRTERGDSAVYLCASSLPQLDYGYTFGSGTRLTVV.

The genes are TRBV12-1 and TRBJ1-2; the listed D gene, TRBD1, was not tested against the DNA. TRBV12-1 is assigned pseudogene status. The CDR3 spans 14 residues. CDR3 residues: CASSETGLVYGYTF. The CDR3 bases are TGTGCCAGCAGTGAGACAGGGTTAGTCTATGGCTACACCTTC.

The chain combines TRBV19 with TRBJ1-2; unclear D gene. CDR1 is LNHDA and CDR2 is SQIVND in the germline V gene (reference sequence). CDR3 length: 15 residues. Trimming took off 0 bases at V and 7 bases at J, with 15 bases between the two ends. The CDR3 spells CASSIDLSSRGGYTF. The CDR3 DNA reads TGTGCCAGTAGTATAGATCTATCCTCGCGGGGTGGCTACACCTTC.

The chain is built from TRBV5-6 and TRBJ1-4; D gene ambiguous. The CDR3 spans 12 residues. V gave up 2 bases and J gave up 7 bases, with 6 bases separating them. The germline V gene encodes CDR1 SGHDT and CDR2 YYEEEE. For the CDR3, the DNA is TGTGCCAGCAGCTTTCTAGGTGAAAAACTGTTTTTT. Translated, it gives CASSFLGEKLFF.

The V gene is TRBV5-5, the J gene TRBJ1-1; D is unclear. The ends were cut back, 2 bases at V and 11 bases at J, with 19 bases in the middle. CDR3 length equals 14 residues. Germline V CDR1 and CDR2: SGHKS, YYEKEE (reference sequence). CDR3: CASSFQSGSPGAFF. CDR3 bases: TGTGCCAGCAGCTTCCAATCGGGGTCCCCTGGGGCTTTCTTT.